The sequence of this T cell receptor (beta chain) was determined in a study of Ad26.COV2.S vaccination and SARS-CoV-2 variants. Specified treatment: some 19 received Ad26.COV2.S at low or high dose, single or two shots; several received placebo; per-sample allocation not given. Sampling was done on day 63 after the first vaccine or placebo injection. Looked up from germline, CDR1 is KGHSH and CDR2 is LQKENI. Trimming removed 5 bases from V and 3 bases from J; junction bases left unmatched: 1. This CDR3 spans 14 amino acids. Data came from immunoSEQ multiplex PCR; TCRdb stores just in-frame clones and leaves some out. The table has about 460,000 clones, 70% to 90% seen once; the top ten hold around 1.8%. A remark on this clone: Additional DNA sequences in this sample encode the identical CDR3.

This clonotype was sampled from a person aged 18-65 years who received the Ad26.COV2.S COVID-19 vaccine or a placebo. V and J are TRBV18 and TRBJ2-7; 13 bases agree with TRBD2. The material sequenced was peripheral blood, taken in a trial of Ad26.COV2.S vaccine versus placebo. CDR3 coding DNA: TGTGCCAGCTCAAGGACTAGCGGGAGCTACGAGCAGTACTTC. Protein sequence: CASSRTSGSYEQYF.